The 23 T cell receptor beta chains reported below all come from one sample, sequenced in a study of blood T cell repertoires in COVID-19 (dated by TCRdb to about 2020). Libraries were prepared through the immunoSEQ multiplex PCR assay. Entries here come from immuneACCESS through TCRdb and include only in-frame sequences with V and J called. Some clones fail to appear in such tables; in the studies checked, an unresolved V gene covers under half of the shortfall, and the cause of the remainder is unknown. This sample has 200,000 to 250,000 clones in its table, and 70% to 90% of those were observed once. The ten largest clones take up approximately 12% of the sample. The material sequenced was peripheral blood. The receptor set was obtained from a woman younger than 30 who had recovered from COVID-19.

The J gene is TRBJ2-7, the V gene TRBV9; 7 bases map to TRBD1. The V gene end was trimmed by 3 bases and the J gene end by 0 bases; junction bases not matched to a gene: 6. In germline, CDR1 is SGDLS, CDR2 YYNGEE. This CDR3 is 15 amino acids long. The CDR3 DNA sequence: TGTGCCAGCAGCGAGACGGGACAGACCTCCTACGAGCAGTACTTC. Its translation: CASSETGQTSYEQYF.

In regard to this clone: The same CDR3 also results from other DNA sequences found in this sample. The chain is built from TRBV18 and TRBJ2-5; the D is unclear. The CDR3 is made up of 12 amino acids. Germline values: CDR1 KGHSH, CDR2 LQKENI. V dropped 1 base and J dropped 4 bases, with 4 bases sitting between them. The CDR3 loop reads CASSPLRETQYF. CDR3 sequence (DNA): TGTGCCAGCTCACCACTCAGAGAGACCCAGTACTTC.

The CDR3 loop reads CASIRELAGNLEQYF. The CDR3 coding sequence is TGTGCCAGCATCAGAGAGTTAGCGGGAAACCTCGAGCAGTACTTC. The chain employs TRBV6-5 and TRBJ2-7; the match to TRBD2 covers 8 bases. From germline, CDR1 is MNHEY and CDR2 SVGAGI. Trimming took 7 bases from V and 6 from J; bases not matched to a gene: 14. The CDR3 spans 15 residues.

This chain links TRBV9 with TRBJ1-1; tentatively, D is TRBD1 (6 bases). The CDR3 spans 13 residues. Germline CDR1 SGDLS, CDR2 YYNGEE. V gave up 3 bases and J gave up 5 bases, with 11 bases separating them. The CDR3 is CASSAQGATEAFF. The CDR3 nucleotides are TGTGCCAGCAGCGCACAGGGAGCGACTGAAGCTTTCTTT. Variable domain in full (rest from reference TRBV9 and TRBJ1-1): DSGVTQTPKHLITATGQRVTLRCSPRSGDLSVYWYQQSLDQGLQFLIQYYNGEERAKGNILERFSAQQFPDLHSELNLSSLELGDSALYFCASSAQGATEAFFGQGTRLTVV.

The V gene is TRBV25-1, the J gene TRBJ2-5; the match to TRBD2 covers 8 bases. Germline V gives CDR1 MGHDK, CDR2 SYGVNS. There are 16 residues in the CDR3. V shed 6 bases, J shed 3 bases, and the junction held 12 bases outside the gene matches. This chain's CDR3 is CASSPRRRGEKETQYF. CDR3 bases: TGTGCCAGCAGCCCCCGGCGGCGGGGGGAGAAAGAGACCCAGTACTTC.

The rearrangement joins TRBV15 to TRBJ2-7; D remains unclear. V lost 0 bases to trimming and J lost 6 bases, with 12 bases between them. This CDR3 has 14 amino acids. Germline CDR1 reads LNHNV; CDR2 reads YYDKDF (reference sequence). The CDR3 loop is CATSRDSEFFEQYF. The CDR3 DNA reads as TGTGCCACCAGCAGAGATTCGGAGTTTTTCGAGCAGTACTTC.

A remark on this clone: One junction end disagrees with the germline gene, perhaps due to a read error. The rearrangement uses TRBV29-1 and TRBJ2-3; D gene uncertain. Germline V CDR1 and CDR2: SQVTM, ANQGSEA. The CDR3 sequence is 12 residues long. The CDR3: CSVGHDLDAQYF. The CDR3 bases are TGCAGCGTTGGCCACGACCTAGATGCGCAGTATTTT.

The V and J genes are TRBV3-1 (or the pseudogene TRBV3-2) and TRBJ2-7, with 7 nucleotides matching TRBD2. Trimming cost V 3 bases and J 7 bases; bases outside gene matches: 12. Germline CDR1 LGHDT, CDR2 YNNKEL (reference sequence). CDR3 length: 15 amino acids. The CDR3 protein is CASSHRNLRAGEQYF. CDR3 nucleotides: TGTGCCAGCAGCCACCGAAATTTAAGAGCGGGGGAGCAGTACTTC.

The V and J genes are TRBV9 and TRBJ2-1, with TRBD2 identical over 8 bases. CDR3 length equals 14 residues. Germline-derived CDR1 and CDR2 are SGDLS and YYNGEE. V was pared by 0 bases and J by 8 bases, with 4 bases of the junction left unmatched. CDR3 in DNA: TGTGCCAGCAGCGTAGCGGGAGGGGAAGATGAGCAGTTCTTC. Translation gives CASSVAGGEDEQFF.

This sequence joins TRBV7-3 and TRBJ2-1; 9 positions match TRBD1. The CDR3 totals 14 residues. Trimming at V came to 5 bases and at J to 3 bases, leaving 2 bases not matched to a gene. In germline, CDR1 is SGHTA, CDR2 FQGTGA. DNA for the CDR3: TGTGCCAGCAGCATGACAGGGGGCTACAATGAGCAGTTCTTC. It codes for CASSMTGGYNEQFF.

This chain joins TRBV15 and TRBJ2-5; tentative D call: TRBD2 (6 bases). CDR3 size: 15 residues. V dropped 1 base and J dropped 1 base, with 10 bases sitting between them. The germline CDR1 and CDR2 sequences are LNHNV and YYDKDF (reference sequence). The CDR3 spells CATSRVAEVQETQYF. The CDR3 nucleotides read TGTGCCACCAGCAGAGTAGCGGAAGTCCAAGAGACCCAGTACTTC.

The chain carries TRBV7-9 and TRBJ2-2, with D possibly matching TRBD1 (6 bases). This CDR3 is built from 13 residues. The germline gives CDR1 SEHNR, CDR2 FQNEAQ (reference sequence). V lost 3 bases and J lost 5, with 7 bases in between. The CDR3 sequence is CASSLRGTGELFF. CDR3 sequence (DNA): TGTGCCAGCAGCTTGAGGGGGACCGGGGAGCTGTTTTTT.

The chain recombines TRBV27 with TRBJ1-1, with no clear D. The germline V gene has CDR1 MNHEY and CDR2 SMNVEV (reference sequence). Trimming removed 8 bases at V and 11 bases at J, with 15 bases between. CDR3 length equals 11 residues. The CDR3 DNA sequence: TGTGCCAGCGGAACGGGAACCGTGGCTTTCTTT. Translating gives CASGTGTVAFF.

The chain links TRBV27 to TRBJ2-1; 8 nucleotides match TRBD1. Looked up from germline, CDR1 is MNHEY and CDR2 is SMNVEV (reference sequence). CDR3 length: 15 amino acids. V dropped 6 bases and J dropped 4; count of bases not matched to a gene: 8. The CDR3 region has the DNA TGTGCCAGCAGACGCTGGACAGGGCTTTACAATGAGCAGTTCTTC. Its protein product is CASRRWTGLYNEQFF.

This chain joins TRBV9 and TRBJ2-5; possible D gene TRBD2, 7 bases. This CDR3 region has 15 residues. Germline V lookup: CDR1 SGDLS, CDR2 YYNGEE. V was shortened by 2 bases and J by 4 bases, with 15 bases between the two germline ends. CDR3 loop: CASSVSGGRPETQYF. CDR3 DNA: TGTGCCAGCAGCGTCTCGGGGGGCCGCCCAGAGACCCAGTACTTC.

The rearrangement joins TRBV29-1 to TRBJ1-2; D is undetermined. Per germline, CDR1 SQVTM and CDR2 ANQGSEA. The CDR3 spans 14 residues. V lost 4 bases and J 1 base, leaving 13 bases between the germline ends. CDR3 DNA: TGCAGCGTTGCCGAGGGAATGGATAACTATGGCTACACCTTC. Translation: CSVAEGMDNYGYTF.

This chain uses TRBV10-3 with TRBJ1-6, with 11 bases that match TRBD1. The V gene's germline CDR1 is ENHRY and CDR2 SYGVKD. V lost 5 bases, J lost 8 bases, and 5 bases stayed unmatched. CDR3 length: 15 residues. For the CDR3, the DNA is TGTGCCATCAGTAATCCGGGACAGGGGGATTCACCCCTCCACTTT. It is translated as CAISNPGQGDSPLHF.

The V and J genes are TRBV19 and TRBJ2-5; 8 bases align to TRBD2. Germline lookup yields CDR1 LNHDA and CDR2 SQIVND (reference sequence). This CDR3 contains 14 residues. With 8 bases clipped from V and 5 bases from J, the junction kept 10 bases outside the gene matches. CDR3 protein: CASRDAGGGETQYF. The DNA for the CDR3 is TGTGCCAGTCGGGACGCGGGAGGAGGGGAGACCCAGTACTTC.

The gene calls are TRBV28 and TRBJ1-2, with TRBD1 as a possible D gene (5 bases). CDR1 and CDR2 (germline): MDHEN, SYDVKM. The CDR3 extends over 17 amino acids. V was trimmed by 6 bases and J by 4 bases, leaving 24 bases between them. The CDR3: CASSPGGTYYRGYGYTF. In nucleotides, the CDR3 is TGTGCCAGCAGCCCCGGCGGGACCTATTACCGGGGCTATGGCTACACCTTC.

This clone appeared a few times. The chain combines TRBV2 with TRBJ1-2, with 11 bases lining up with TRBD1. Unmatched junction bases numbered 8, after V lost 7 bases and J lost 7 bases. CDR1 is SNHLY and CDR2 is FYNNEI in the germline V gene. This CDR3 spans 14 amino acids. CDR3 sequence (DNA): TGTGCCAGCAAATTTGGACAGGGGGCGGGTGGCTACACCTTC. Protein sequence: CASKFGQGAGGYTF.

The gene calls are TRBV7-2 and TRBJ2-7; D is uncertain. In germline, CDR1 is SGHTA, CDR2 FQGNSA. This CDR3 is 14 amino acids long. V lost 7 bases and J 2 bases, leaving 15 bases between the germline ends. CDR3 in DNA: TGTGCCAGCACCCCACGGCGGAATACCTACGAGCAGTACTTC. It encodes CASTPRRNTYEQYF.

The genes are TRBV7-9 and TRBJ2-3, with 9 bases lining up with TRBD1. CDR3 size: 15 residues. The germline CDR1 and CDR2 sequences are SEHNR and FQNEAQ (reference sequence). V lost 5 bases to trimming and J lost 5 bases; unmatched junction nucleotides: 8. This chain's CDR3 is CASSPTGQGEDTQYF. CDR3 DNA sequence: TGTGCCAGCAGCCCGACGGGACAGGGTGAAGATACGCAGTATTTT. The whole variable domain, filled in from reference TRBV7-9 and TRBJ2-3, reads DTGVSQNPRHKITKRGQNVTFRCDPISEHNRLYWYRQTLGQGPEFLTYFQNEAQLEKSRLLSDRFSAERPKGSFSTLEIQRTEQGDSAMYLCASSPTGQGEDTQYFGPGTRLTVL.

J is TRBJ2-7 and V is TRBV9, with a possible D match to TRBD1 (6 bases). V was pared by 4 bases and J by 0 bases, with 11 bases between. The CDR3 spans 14 residues. Germline V lookup: CDR1 SGDLS, CDR2 YYNGEE. The chain's CDR3 is CASSLGQFSYEQYF. CDR3 nucleotides: TGTGCCAGCAGCTTAGGACAGTTCTCCTACGAGCAGTACTTC.